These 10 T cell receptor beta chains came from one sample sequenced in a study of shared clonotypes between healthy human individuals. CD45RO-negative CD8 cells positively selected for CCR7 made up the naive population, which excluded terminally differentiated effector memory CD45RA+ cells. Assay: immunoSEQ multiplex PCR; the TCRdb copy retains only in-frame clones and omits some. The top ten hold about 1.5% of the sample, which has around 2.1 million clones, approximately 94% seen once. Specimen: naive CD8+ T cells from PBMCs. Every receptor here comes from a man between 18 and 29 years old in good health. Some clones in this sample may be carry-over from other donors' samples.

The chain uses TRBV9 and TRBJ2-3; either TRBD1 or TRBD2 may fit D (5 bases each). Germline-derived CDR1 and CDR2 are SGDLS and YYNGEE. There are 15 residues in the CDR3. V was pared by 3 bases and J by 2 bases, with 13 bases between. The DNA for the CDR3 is TGTGCCAGCAGCGCCCGGGACGCCTACACAGATACGCAGTATTTT. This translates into CASSARDAYTDTQYF.

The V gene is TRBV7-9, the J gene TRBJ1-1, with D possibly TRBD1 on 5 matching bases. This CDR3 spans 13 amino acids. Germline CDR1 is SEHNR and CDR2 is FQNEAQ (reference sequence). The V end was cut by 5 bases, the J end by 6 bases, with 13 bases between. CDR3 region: CASSLGEDAEAFF. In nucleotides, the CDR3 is TGTGCCAGCAGCCTAGGGGAAGATGCTGAAGCTTTCTTT.

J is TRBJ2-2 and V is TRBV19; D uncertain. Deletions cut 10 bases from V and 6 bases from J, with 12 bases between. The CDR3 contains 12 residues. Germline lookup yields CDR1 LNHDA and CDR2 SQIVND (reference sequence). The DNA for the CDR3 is TGTGCCACATATAAGGGTGCCGGGGAGCTGTTTTTT. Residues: CATYKGAGELFF.

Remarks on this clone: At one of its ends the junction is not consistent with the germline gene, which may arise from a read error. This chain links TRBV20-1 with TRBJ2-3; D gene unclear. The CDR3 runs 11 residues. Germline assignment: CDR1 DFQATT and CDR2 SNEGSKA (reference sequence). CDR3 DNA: TGCAGTGCTAGAGGGGATACCCCCTCAAGTTTT. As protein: CSARGDTPSSF.

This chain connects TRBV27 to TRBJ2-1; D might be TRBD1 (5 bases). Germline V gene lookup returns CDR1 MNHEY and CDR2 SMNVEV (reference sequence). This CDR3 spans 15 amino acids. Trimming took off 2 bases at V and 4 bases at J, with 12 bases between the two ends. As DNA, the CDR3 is TGTGCCAGCAGTTTAGGCAGGGTCCCTTACAATGAGCAGTTCTTC. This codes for CASSLGRVPYNEQFF.

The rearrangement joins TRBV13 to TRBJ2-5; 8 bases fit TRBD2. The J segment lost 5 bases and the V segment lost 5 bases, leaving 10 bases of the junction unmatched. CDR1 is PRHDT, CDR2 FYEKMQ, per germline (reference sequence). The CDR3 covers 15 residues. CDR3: CASSPRTSSIETQYF. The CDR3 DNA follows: TGTGCCAGCAGCCCGAGGACTAGCTCTATCGAGACCCAGTACTTC.

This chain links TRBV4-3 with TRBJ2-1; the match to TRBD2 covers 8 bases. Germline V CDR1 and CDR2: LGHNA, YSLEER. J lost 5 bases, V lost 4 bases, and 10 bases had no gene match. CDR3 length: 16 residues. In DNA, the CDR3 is TGCGCCAGCAGCCCCGGTTACGGGAGGGTAGACAATGAGCAGTTCTTC. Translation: CASSPGYGRVDNEQFF.

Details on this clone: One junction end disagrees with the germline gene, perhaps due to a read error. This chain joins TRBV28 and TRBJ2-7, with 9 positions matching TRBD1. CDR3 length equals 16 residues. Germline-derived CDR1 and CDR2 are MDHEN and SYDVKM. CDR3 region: CASRRGRGQGQVWVDF. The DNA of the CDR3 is TGTGCCAGCAGACGAGGTCGGGGACAGGGTCAAGTTTGGGTAGACTTC.

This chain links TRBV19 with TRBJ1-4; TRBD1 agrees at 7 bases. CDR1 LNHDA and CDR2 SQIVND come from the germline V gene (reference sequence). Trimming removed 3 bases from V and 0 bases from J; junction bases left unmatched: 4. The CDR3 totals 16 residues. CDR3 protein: CASSMEGTATNEKLFF. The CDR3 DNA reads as TGTGCCAGTAGTATGGAGGGGACAGCAACTAATGAAAAACTGTTTTTT.

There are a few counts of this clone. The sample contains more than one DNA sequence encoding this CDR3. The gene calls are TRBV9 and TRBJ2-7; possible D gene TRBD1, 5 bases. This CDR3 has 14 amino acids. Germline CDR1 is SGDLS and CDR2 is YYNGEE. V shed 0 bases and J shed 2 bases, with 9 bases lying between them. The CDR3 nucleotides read TGTGCCAGCAGCGTAGGGGGCAGTACCTACGAGCAGTACTTC. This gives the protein CASSVGGSTYEQYF.